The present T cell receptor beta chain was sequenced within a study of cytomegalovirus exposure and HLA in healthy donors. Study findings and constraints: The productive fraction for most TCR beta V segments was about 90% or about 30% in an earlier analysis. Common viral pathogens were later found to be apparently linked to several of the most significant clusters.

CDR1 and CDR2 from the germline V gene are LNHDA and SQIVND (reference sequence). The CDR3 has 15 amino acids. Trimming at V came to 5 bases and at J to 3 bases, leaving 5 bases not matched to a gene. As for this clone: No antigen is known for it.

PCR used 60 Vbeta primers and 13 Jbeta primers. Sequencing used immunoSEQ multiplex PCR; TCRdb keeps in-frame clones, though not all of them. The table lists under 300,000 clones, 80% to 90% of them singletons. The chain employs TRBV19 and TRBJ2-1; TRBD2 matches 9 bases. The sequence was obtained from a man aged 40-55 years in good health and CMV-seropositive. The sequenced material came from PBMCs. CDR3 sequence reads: CASSASGTLYNEQFF. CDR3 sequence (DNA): TGTGCCAGTAGTGCTAGCGGGACCCTCTACAATGAGCAGTTCTTC.